The 7 T cell receptor beta chains presented below share a single source sample, sequenced in a study of T cells in Graves' hyperthyroidism and ophthalmopathy. RNA transcripts gave rise to amplified TCR beta CDR3 regions. RT-PCR in the first round (using the HTBI primer set) targeted the TCR CDR3. TCRdb called the multiplex PCR reads again in MiXCR, with one record for every CDR3 protein. The table includes a few hundred thousand distinct CDR3 sequences, 21% detected once. The sample consisted of blood. The receptors shown here come from a woman aged 50 to 65 with Graves' hyperthyroidism.

This clonotype was detected ten times or more. The genes are TRBV2 and TRBJ1-2, with a tentative D call TRBD1 (6 bases). V lost 11 bases and J 4 bases, leaving 20 bases between the germline ends. The CDR3 has 14 residues. From germline, CDR1 is SNHLY and CDR2 FYNNEI. CDR3 protein: CAVPGGQGFYGYTF. Here the CDR3 DNA reads TGTGCCGTACCCGGGGGACAAGGATTCTATGGCTACACCTTC. The whole variable domain, filled in from reference TRBV2 and TRBJ1-2, reads EPEVTQTPSHQVTQMGQEVILRCVPISNHLYFYWYRQILGQKVEFLVSFYNNEISEKSEIFDDQFSVERPDGSNFTLKIRSTKLEDSAMYFCAVPGGQGFYGYTFGSGTRLTVV.

This clonotype was counted ten times or more. V gene TRBV7-4 combines with J gene TRBJ2-7; the match to TRBD2 covers 9 bases. This CDR3 is built from 18 residues. Germline CDR1 SGHVT, CDR2 SQSDAQ. The V gene end was trimmed by 1 base and the J gene end by 3 bases; junction bases not matched to a gene: 13. This CDR3 reads CASSLGGLSGSGDYEQYF. Here the CDR3 DNA reads TGTGCCAGCAGCTTAGGAGGGCTTAGCGGGAGCGGGGACTACGAGCAGTACTTC.

This clonotype has at least ten counts. This chain connects TRBV28 to TRBJ1-2, with TRBD1 matching over 9 bases. This CDR3 comprises 16 residues. V gave up 2 bases and J gave up 3 bases; unmatched junction bases: 7. Germline assignment: CDR1 MDHEN and CDR2 SYDVKM. The CDR3 here is CASSLGGQGRDYGYTF. Here the CDR3 DNA reads TGTGCCAGCAGTTTAGGTGGACAGGGGAGGGACTATGGCTACACCTTC.

This clonotype was seen ten or more times. The CDR3 DNA sequence: TGTGCCAGCACCCAAAGTCTGGCCGGGCGAACTGAAGCTTTCTTT. Translation: CASTQSLAGRTEAFF. The rearrangement uses TRBV6-1 and TRBJ1-1; D remains ambiguous. V lost 7 bases to trimming and J lost 5 bases, with 20 bases between them. The CDR3 contains 15 residues. The V gene's germline CDR1 is MNHNS and CDR2 SASEGT.

This clonotype occurred a few times. The chain combines TRBV30 with TRBJ1-6; 7 bases match TRBD1. The trim removed 7 bases at V and 7 bases at J, leaving 10 bases unmatched. This CDR3 is 14 amino acids long. Looked up from germline, CDR1 is GTSNPN and CDR2 is SVGIG (reference sequence). In DNA form, the CDR3 reads TGTGCCTTAAACAGGGGAAAAATCAATTCACCCCTCCACTTT. Encoded protein: CALNRGKINSPLHF.

This sequence joins TRBV20-1 and TRBJ1-1; D is unclear. V was pared by 3 bases and J by 7 bases, with 9 bases between. This CDR3 is 11 amino acids long. Germline V gives CDR1 DFQATT, CDR2 SNEGSKA (reference sequence). In DNA, the CDR3 is TGCAGTGCTAGCCTCGGCCGTGAAGCTTTCTTT. It is translated as CSASLGREAFF.

This clonotype was seen many times. This sequence joins TRBV28 and TRBJ2-5; TRBD1 aligns across 11 bases. The CDR3 is 16 residues long. The V segment lost 4 bases and the J segment 1 base; nucleotides outside the gene matches: 5. Germline V gene sequence: CDR1 MDHEN, CDR2 SYDVKM. As DNA, the CDR3 is TGTGCCAGCAGTTCTCCCGGGACAGGGGGCCAAGAGACCCAGTACTTC. The encoded protein is CASSSPGTGGQETQYF.